Listed below are T cell receptor beta chains from one sample, sequenced in a study of T-cell reconstitution after alpha-beta-depleted transplantation in children. A single record per CDR3 protein comes from TCRdb applying MiXCR to the PCR reads. The sample includes 65,000 to 85,000 distinct CDR3 sequences, 11% seen only once; the top ten take about 13%. Specimen: PBMCs, collected before TCRalphabeta/CD19-depleted stem cell transplant. The receptors here all came from a boy aged 10-17 years with acute myeloid leukemia, due to receive a stem cell transplant. Both conserved end residues are part of each CDR3. The D gene is left open where the match is weak. A clone size is listed for some rows: how often the clone was seen (once, few, many), or a class if it is expanded.

D	V	J	size	CDR3	DNA
-	TRBV29-1	TRBJ2-3	few	CSGGPGRGGTDTQYF	TGCAGCGGCGGACCGGGACGCGGAGGCACAGATACGCAGTATTTT
TRBD1	TRBV20-1	TRBJ1-5	many	CSARALGTGGPQPQHF	TGCAGTGCTAGAGCCCTCGGGACAGGGGGTCCTCAGCCCCAGCATTTT
TRBD1	TRBV24-1	TRBJ1-2	many	CATSDPGTGGVNYGYTF	TGTGCCACCAGTGATCCCGGGACAGGGGGCGTCAACTATGGCTACACCTTC
TRBD2	TRBV27	TRBJ2-1	many	CASSSGTINNEQFF	TGTGCCAGCAGTTCCGGGACTATAAACAATGAGCAGTTCTTC
-	TRBV7-8	TRBJ2-2	many	CASSPMTNTGELFF	TGTGCCAGCAGCCCGATGACCAACACCGGGGAGCTGTTTTTT
TRBD1	TRBV18	TRBJ2-6	many	CASLLSGQLISGANVLTF	TGTGCCAGCTTATTATCGGGACAGTTGATCTCTGGGGCCAACGTCCTGACTTTC
-	TRBV7-3	TRBJ2-1	many	CASSLIGGFDEQFF	TGTGCCAGCAGCTTAATAGGTGGGTTCGATGAGCAGTTCTTC
-	TRBV24-1	TRBJ2-7	many	CATSDLWEQYF	TGTGCCACCAGTGATTTATGGGAGCAGTACTTC
-	TRBV7-9	TRBJ2-1	-	CASSPSGWGLNEQFF	TGTGCCAGCAGCCCTAGTGGGTGGGGATTAAATGAGCAGTTCTTC
TRBD1	TRBV12-3/TRBV12-4	TRBJ1-5	many	CASRTGEGQPQHF	TGTGCCAGCCGAACAGGGGAAGGCCAGCCCCAGCATTTT
-	TRBV6-5	TRBJ1-5	many	CASSNNRDIDSNQPQHF	TGTGCCAGCAGTAACAACCGGGACATCGATAGCAATCAGCCCCAGCATTTT
-	TRBV6-2/TRBV6-3	TRBJ2-5	-	CASSYRRGSPLQETQYF	TGTGCCAGCAGTTACCGCAGGGGCTCACCCCTCCAAGAGACCCAGTACTTC
-	TRBV5-1	TRBJ2-3	many	CASSLRGVGTDTQYF	TGCGCCAGCAGCTTGAGGGGTGTTGGCACAGATACGCAGTATTTT
TRBD2	TRBV4-3	TRBJ2-3	-	CASSQRTSPDTQYF	TGCGCCAGCAGCCAAAGGACTAGCCCAGATACGCAGTATTTT
-	TRBV27	TRBJ1-1	many	CASSWRGGITEAFF	TGTGCCAGCAGTTGGCGGGGCGGAATCACTGAAGCTTTCTTT
TRBD1	TRBV24-1	TRBJ2-1	many	CATSDLRDRVRNEQFF	TGTGCCACCAGTGATTTAAGGGACAGGGTTCGGAATGAGCAGTTCTTC
TRBD2	TRBV7-9	TRBJ2-5	many	CASSLTSGYQETQYF	TGTGCCAGCAGCTTGACTAGCGGGTACCAAGAGACCCAGTACTTC
-	TRBV19	TRBJ2-2	many	CASSSRRGTGELFF	TGTGCCAGTAGTTCCCGGAGGGGCACCGGGGAGCTGTTTTTT
-	TRBV27	TRBJ1-5	many	CASRPLSTGNQPQHF	TGTGCCAGCAGACCCCTCTCAACGGGGAATCAGCCCCAGCATTTT
TRBD2	TRBV4-1	TRBJ2-2	many	CASSQGLAGAITGELFF	TGCGCCAGCAGCCAAGGACTAGCGGGGGCCATCACCGGGGAGCTGTTTTTT
-	TRBV28	TRBJ2-7	many	CASSSPGLPPSYEQYF	TGTGCCAGCAGTTCTCCGGGACTCCCACCCTCCTACGAGCAGTACTTC
TRBD2	TRBV6-4	TRBJ2-2	-	CAFSFQAGVVRTGELFF	TGTGCCTTCAGTTTCCAAGCGGGAGTCGTTAGAACCGGGGAGCTGTTTTTT
-	TRBV15	TRBJ2-7	many	CAASEGPNSYEQYF	TGTGCCGCGTCGGAAGGGCCAAACTCCTACGAGCAGTACTTC
TRBD2	TRBV20-1	TRBJ2-3	many	CSASVLRLAGITDTQYF	TGCAGTGCTAGCGTCCTCCGACTAGCGGGGATCACAGATACGCAGTATTTT
TRBD2	TRBV29-1	TRBJ2-7	many	CSVGDGGLAGSYEQYF	TGCAGCGTGGGGGACGGAGGACTAGCGGGTTCCTACGAGCAGTACTTC
TRBD1	TRBV18	TRBJ2-1	many	CASSKDRENEQFF	TGTGCCAGCTCAAAGGACAGGGAAAATGAGCAGTTCTTC
-	TRBV12-3/TRBV12-4	TRBJ2-3	many	CASVSDTQYF	TGTGCCAGCGTTTCGGATACGCAGTATTTT
TRBD2	TRBV27	TRBJ2-7	medium-sized	CASSTSGYEQYF	TGTGCCAGCAGTACTAGCGGCTACGAGCAGTACTTC
-	TRBV9	TRBJ2-5	many	CASSVETLGISLTAETQYF	TGTGCCAGCAGCGTAGAAACTCTTGGGATTAGCTTAACGGCGGAGACCCAGTACTTC
-	TRBV9	TRBJ2-5	many	CASSTDGQTWETQYF	TGTGCCAGCAGCACAGATGGGCAGACCTGGGAGACCCAGTACTTC
-	TRBV7-2	TRBJ2-7	many	CASSFSTEQYF	TGTGCCAGCAGCTTCTCGACGGAGCAGTACTTC
-	TRBV5-1	TRBJ1-1	many	CASSLQIMNTEAFF	TGCGCCAGCAGCTTACAAATTATGAACACTGAAGCTTTCTTT
-	TRBV6-1	TRBJ1-2	many	CASSPWAPGYGYTF	TGTGCCAGCAGCCCCTGGGCGCCCGGCTATGGCTACACCTTC